This TCR beta chain was captured by sequencing in a study of blood T cell repertoires in COVID-19. The overall study: There were acute and convalescent COVID-19 samples, and they came from the United States, Italy and Spain.

The CDR3 has 15 amino acids. The junction had 9 bases not matched to a gene; V was cut back by 4 bases and J by 3 bases. In germline, CDR1 is SGHDT, CDR2 YYEEEE. Clones were sequenced by immunoSEQ multiplex PCR, and TCRdb holds only the in-frame ones, with some missing. The data show about 120,000 clones, roughly 80% seen once. Sequencing used peripheral blood. The clonotype was recovered from a man between 65 and 85 years old with acute or convalescent COVID-19. V usage is TRBV5-6 and J usage is TRBJ1-1; 7 bases agree with TRBD1. CDR3 nucleotide sequence: TGTGCCAGCAGCGTGCACAGGGGTGGGTACACTGAAGCTTTCTTT. It translates to CASSVHRGGYTEAFF.